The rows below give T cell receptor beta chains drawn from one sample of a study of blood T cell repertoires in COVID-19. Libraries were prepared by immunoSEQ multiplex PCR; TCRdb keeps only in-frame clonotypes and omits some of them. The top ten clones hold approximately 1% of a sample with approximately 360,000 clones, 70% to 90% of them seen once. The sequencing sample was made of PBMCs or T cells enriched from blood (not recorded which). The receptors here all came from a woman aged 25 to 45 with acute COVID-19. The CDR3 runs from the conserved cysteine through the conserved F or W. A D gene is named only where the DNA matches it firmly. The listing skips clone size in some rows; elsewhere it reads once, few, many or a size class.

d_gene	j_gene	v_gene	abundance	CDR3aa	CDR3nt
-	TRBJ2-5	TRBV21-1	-	CASSQQEASRETQYF	TGTGCCAGCAGCCAACAAGAGGCTAGCCGAGAGACCCAGTACTTC
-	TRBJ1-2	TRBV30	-	CAGGARIRGYTF	TGTGCCGGAGGCGCTCGGATAAGGGGCTACACCTTC
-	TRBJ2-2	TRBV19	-	CASSISGSTGELFF	TGTGCCAGTAGTATCTCCGGGAGCACCGGGGAGCTGTTTTTT
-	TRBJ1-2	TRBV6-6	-	CASTRKWREGYTF	TGTGCCAGCACCCGGAAGTGGCGGGAAGGCTACACCTTC
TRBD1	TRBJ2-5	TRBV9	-	CASSTRQGRKTQYF	TGTGCCAGCAGCACAAGACAGGGTCGGAAGACCCAGTACTTC
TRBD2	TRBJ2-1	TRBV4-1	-	CASSQLGGLAVPGGNEQFF	TGCGCCAGCAGCCAGCTAGGGGGACTAGCGGTCCCGGGGGGTAATGAGCAGTTCTTC
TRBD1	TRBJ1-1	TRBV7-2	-	CASSRQGADTEAFF	TGTGCCAGCAGTCGCCAGGGGGCCGACACTGAAGCTTTCTTT
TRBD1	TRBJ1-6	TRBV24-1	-	CATSDRDRGNSPLHF	TGTGCCACCAGTGATAGGGACAGGGGGAATTCACCCCTCCACTTT
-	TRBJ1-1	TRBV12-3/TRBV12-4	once	CASSWTGMGEAFF	TGTGCCAGCAGTTGGACGGGGATGGGTGAAGCTTTCTTT
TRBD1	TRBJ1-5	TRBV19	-	CASSFGRGNQPQHF	TGTGCCAGTAGCTTCGGCAGGGGGAATCAGCCCCAGCATTTT
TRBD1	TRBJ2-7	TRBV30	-	CAWSPWDREDKQYF	TGTGCCTGGAGTCCCTGGGACAGGGAAGACAAGCAGTACTTC
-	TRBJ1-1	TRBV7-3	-	CASSSQGSLTEAFF	TGTGCCAGCAGCAGCCAGGGGAGCCTGACTGAAGCTTTCTTT
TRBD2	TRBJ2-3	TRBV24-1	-	CATSEGVSGVRDTQYF	TGTGCCACCAGTGAGGGGGTTAGCGGGGTAAGAGATACGCAGTATTTT
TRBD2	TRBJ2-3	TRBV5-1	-	CASSYGTSGGTDTQYF	TGCGCCAGCAGCTACGGGACTAGCGGGGGTACAGATACGCAGTATTTT
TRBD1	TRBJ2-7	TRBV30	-	CAWSPRQGYEQYF	TGTGCCTGGAGCCCCCGACAGGGCTACGAGCAGTACTTC
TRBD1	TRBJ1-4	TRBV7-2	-	CASSLTGGDEKLFF	TGTGCCAGCAGCTTAACAGGGGGGGATGAAAAACTGTTTTTT
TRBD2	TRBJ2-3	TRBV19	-	CASSPRTSGGRTDTQYF	TGTGCCAGTAGTCCCCGGACTAGCGGGGGAAGGACAGATACGCAGTATTTT
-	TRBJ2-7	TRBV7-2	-	CASSPQALLDPYEQYF	TGTGCCAGCAGCCCACAGGCGCTCCTCGATCCCTACGAGCAGTACTTC
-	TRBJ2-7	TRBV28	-	CASSIGQPSSYEQYF	TGTGCCAGCAGTATAGGACAGCCAAGCTCCTACGAGCAGTACTTC
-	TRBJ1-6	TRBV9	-	CASSVGQSYNSPLHF	TGTGCCAGCAGCGTAGGACAGTCCTATAATTCACCCCTCCACTTT
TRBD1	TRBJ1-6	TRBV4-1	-	CASSLMGQEGHSPLHF	TGCGCCAGCAGCCTGATGGGACAGGAAGGGCATTCACCCCTCCACTTT
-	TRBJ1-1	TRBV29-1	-	CSVSDGANTEAFF	TGCAGCGTCTCCGACGGAGCGAACACTGAAGCTTTCTTT
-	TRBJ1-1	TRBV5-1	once	CASSQGTEGREAFF	TGCGCCAGCAGCCAGGGAACAGAAGGCCGTGAAGCTTTCTTT
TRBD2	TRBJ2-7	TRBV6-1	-	CASSEGSGASYEQYF	TGTGCCAGCAGTGAAGGTAGCGGGGCTTCCTACGAGCAGTACTTC
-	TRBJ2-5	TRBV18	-	CASSALAAETQYF	TGTGCCAGCTCAGCACTAGCCGCGGAGACCCAGTACTTC
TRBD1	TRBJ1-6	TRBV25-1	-	CASRNRGPSPLHF	TGTGCCAGCAGGAACAGGGGCCCCTCACCCCTCCACTTT
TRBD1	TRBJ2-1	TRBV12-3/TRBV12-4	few	CASSLAGDREVFF	TGTGCCAGCAGTTTAGCAGGGGACAGGGAAGTGTTCTTC
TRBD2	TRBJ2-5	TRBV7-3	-	CASSLTSGSQETQYF	TGTGCCAGCAGCTTAACTAGCGGGTCCCAAGAGACCCAGTACTTC
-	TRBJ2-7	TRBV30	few	CAWTPKVGRGTDEQYF	TGTGCCTGGACCCCAAAAGTGGGCAGGGGGACTGACGAGCAGTACTTC
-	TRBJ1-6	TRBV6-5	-	CASSTSRGPLHF	TGTGCCAGCAGTACTTCCCGGGGGCCCCTCCACTTT
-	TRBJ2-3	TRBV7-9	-	CASSLFRGSTDTQYF	TGTGCCAGCAGCTTATTCCGGGGGAGCACAGATACGCAGTATTTT
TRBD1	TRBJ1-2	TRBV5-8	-	CASSPDPGGGYTF	TGTGCCAGCAGCCCCGACCCAGGGGGTGGCTACACCTTC
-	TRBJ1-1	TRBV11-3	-	CASSLGAGENTEAFF	TGTGCCAGCAGCTTAGGTGCAGGGGAGAACACTGAAGCTTTCTTT
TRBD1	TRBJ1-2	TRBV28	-	CASSGMDRLNYGYTF	TGTGCCAGCAGTGGGATGGACAGGCTAAACTATGGCTACACCTTC
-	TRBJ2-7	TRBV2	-	CASKQISYEQYF	TGTGCCAGCAAACAGATCTCCTACGAGCAGTACTTC
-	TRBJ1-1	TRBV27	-	CASSLGARGGTEAFF	TGTGCCAGCAGTTTAGGAGCCCGTGGGGGGACTGAAGCTTTCTTT
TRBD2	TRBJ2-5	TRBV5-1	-	CASGVGAGGQETQYF	TGCGCCAGCGGCGTCGGGGCGGGGGGCCAAGAGACCCAGTACTTC
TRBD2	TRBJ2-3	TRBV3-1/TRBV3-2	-	CASSPTSGFSTDTQYF	TGTGCCAGCAGCCCGACTAGCGGGTTTAGCACAGATACGCAGTATTTT
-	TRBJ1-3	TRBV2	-	CASSETASSGNTIYF	TGTGCCAGCAGTGAAACAGCCTCCTCTGGAAACACCATATATTTT
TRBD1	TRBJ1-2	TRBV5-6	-	CASSRRDRELGGYTF	TGTGCCAGCAGCCGCCGGGACAGGGAATTGGGTGGCTACACCTTC
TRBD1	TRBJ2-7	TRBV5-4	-	CASSLGQGSYEQYF	TGTGCCAGCAGCTTGGGACAGGGGTCCTACGAGCAGTACTTC
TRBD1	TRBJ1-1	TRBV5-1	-	CASSQGQAGAPTEAFF	TGCGCCAGCAGCCAAGGACAGGCCGGGGCGCCCACTGAAGCTTTCTTT
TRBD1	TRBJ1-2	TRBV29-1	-	CSVGGGYTF	TGCAGCGTAGGGGGCGGCTACACCTTC
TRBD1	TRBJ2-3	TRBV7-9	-	CASSTRTGISPHYSTDTQYF	TGTGCCAGCAGCACACGGACAGGGATTTCGCCCCACTACAGCACAGATACGCAGTATTTT
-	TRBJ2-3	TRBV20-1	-	CSASDLAQASTDTQYF	TGCAGTGCTAGTGATCTAGCGCAAGCTAGCACAGATACGCAGTATTTT
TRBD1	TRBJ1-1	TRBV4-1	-	CASSQQGASEAFF	TGCGCCAGCAGCCAACAGGGGGCCTCTGAAGCTTTCTTT
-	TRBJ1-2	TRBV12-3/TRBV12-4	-	CASSLVRGWGYTF	TGTGCCAGCAGTTTAGTCAGGGGCTGGGGCTACACCTTC
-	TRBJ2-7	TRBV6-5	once	CASSSDRPGSYEQYF	TGTGCCAGCAGCTCAGACAGGCCAGGCTCCTACGAGCAGTACTTC
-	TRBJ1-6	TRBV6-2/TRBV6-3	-	CASSRTQGNGSPLHF	TGTGCCAGCAGCCGCACACAGGGAAATGGCTCACCCCTCCACTTT
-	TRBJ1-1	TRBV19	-	CASKEGWTEAFF	TGTGCCAGTAAGGAGGGGTGGACTGAAGCTTTCTTT
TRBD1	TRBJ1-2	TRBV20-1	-	CSSTGTDGYTF	TGCAGTTCGACCGGGACAGATGGCTACACCTTC
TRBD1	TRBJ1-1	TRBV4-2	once	CASSQDRDRDAEAFF	TGTGCCAGCAGCCAAGATAGGGACAGAGATGCTGAAGCTTTCTTT
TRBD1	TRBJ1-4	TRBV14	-	CASSQVRGEKLFF	TGTGCCAGCAGCCAAGTCAGGGGGGAAAAACTGTTTTTT